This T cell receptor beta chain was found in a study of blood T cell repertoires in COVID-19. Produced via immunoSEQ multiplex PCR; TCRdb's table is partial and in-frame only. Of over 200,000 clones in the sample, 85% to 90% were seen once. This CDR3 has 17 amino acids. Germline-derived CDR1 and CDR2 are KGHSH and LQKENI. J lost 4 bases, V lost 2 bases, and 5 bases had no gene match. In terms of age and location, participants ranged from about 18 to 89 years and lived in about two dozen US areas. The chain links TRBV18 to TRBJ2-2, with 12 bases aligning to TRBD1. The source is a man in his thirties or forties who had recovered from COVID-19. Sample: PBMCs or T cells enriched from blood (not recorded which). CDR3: CASSPGTGGAGTGELFF. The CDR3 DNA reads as TGTGCCAGCTCACCAGGGACAGGGGGCGCCGGCACCGGGGAGCTGTTTTTT.